The present entry profiles one T cell receptor beta chain with its context. What antigen it recognizes has not been identified. There are no base qualities to consult, and no much larger clone falls within one base. This sample was included in a study of T cell responses to AZD1222 COVID-19 vaccine (dated by TCRdb to 2020 to 2023). Notes on the research overall: AZD1222 recipients whose second dose came at about 4 weeks and those whose second dose came at about 12 weeks were combined into one group, since spike-specific TCR depth and breadth did not differ between the two schedules. TCR sequencing was performed for 230 to 250 trial participants, of whom about 210 were given two doses of AZD1222 and 26 were given two doses of MenACWY control vaccine. Trial participants were enrolled by age into subgroups of 18-55, 56-69 and 70-plus years, and around 150, 28 and 57 TCR-sequenced participants, respectively, were included in these subgroups.

The CDR3 regions of human TCRbeta chains were analyzed by immunosequencing. Concerning the study's data processing: TCRs in the repertoires were matched against a reference library of SARS-CoV-2-specific TCRs that had been generated with the MIRA antigen-specificity platform. Breadth was defined as the fraction of unique TCRs that were SARS-CoV-2-associated. Depth was defined as the fraction of total T cells that were SARS-CoV-2-associated. Using the MIRA data, every spike-specific TCR was mapped to the spike region that the TCR reacted to and assigned to either a CD4 or a CD8 class. Log10-transformed breadth and depth values were compared by one-way ANOVA with Sidak's multiple comparisons tests. As stored in TCRdb, this immuneACCESS dataset retains in-frame rearrangements with V and J assigned. A fraction of the clones does not appear; measured against another copy, unresolved V genes explain less than half of the discrepancy, and the remainder lacks a known reason. V and J calls and clone size are given by that table; D and trimming were obtained from the DNA. The table for this sample lists about 120,000 clones; more than 75% of them were counted only once. The ten largest clonotypes hold about 1.2% of the sample.

Per the germline V gene, MGHDK is the CDR1 and SYGVNS is the CDR2. The CDR3, cysteine through phenylalanine, is 13 amino acids long. The entry retains the CDR3 DNA only, 39 bases that are in frame from base 1. Relative to germline, V is 4 bases shorter and J is 5 bases shorter, with 11 bases between their ends. General conclusions and limits of the study: After two AZD1222 doses, spike-specific TCR breadth and depth were significantly higher than at day 0 and than in MenACWY recipients. In the small 56-69-year group, the increase in depth fell short of significance, most likely because of low power. Because no day 14 peak-response samples were available, repertoires were characterized only after the peak T cell response. CD4 TCRs associated with the vaccine covered the entire spike protein, and the dominant responses were in regions 160-218 and 743-854. Most participants were white British and females outnumbered males, and the authors suggested that clonal diversity may have been underestimated. Conclusions about previously exposed vaccinees were limited because only five to seven AZD1222 recipients were SARS-CoV-2 seropositive at baseline. Epitopes outside the regions mutated in the B.1.351 and B.1.1.7 variants were reportedly recognized by nearly half of the unique spike-specific TCRs.

The time point label, as the study defines it: baseline before first vaccination. Vaccinee samples were obtained from the UK trials COV001 and COV002, which included a single-blind randomized controlled phase 2/3 trial of AZD1222 (ChAdOx1 nCoV-19) in healthy adults. For TCRbeta chain sequencing, PBMC samples were collected from trial participants at day 0 and at day 28 after the second dose. The receptor comes from an adult in good health. This sample comprised peripheral blood, obtained on day 0 of AZD1222 vaccination. The chain employs TRBV25-1 and TRBJ1-2; TRBD1 is a possible D gene, resting on 5 matching bases. This receptor has the CDR3 CASSGGTTYGYTF. The nucleotide sequence is TGTGCCAGCAGTGGGGGGACGACGTATGGCTACACCTTC.